The clone carrying this T cell receptor beta chain came up a few times. Its antigen is still unknown. The sample is drawn from a study of shared clonotypes between healthy human individuals. This CDR3 comprises 13 residues. Germline CDR1 reads SGHNT; CDR2 reads YYREEE (reference sequence). The J segment lost 15 bases and the V segment lost 4 bases, leaving 8 bases of the junction unmatched. Study findings and constraints: Since donors were few, the genetic and exposure-history diversity represented was limited.

The protocol was immunoSEQ multiplex PCR, while the TCRdb copy is restricted to in-frame clones and leaves out a portion. The sample has 740,000 or so clones, 55% to 85% seen once. The rearrangement joins TRBV5-4 to TRBJ2-1; 12 nucleotides match TRBD2. The TCR comes from a woman under 40 in good health. The sample taken for sequencing was memory CD4+ T cells sorted from blood. Sample subset: CD45RA-negative fraction. DNA for the CDR3: TGTGCCAGCAGCACCGGACTAGCGGGATGGCTGTTCTTC. As protein: CASSTGLAGWLFF.